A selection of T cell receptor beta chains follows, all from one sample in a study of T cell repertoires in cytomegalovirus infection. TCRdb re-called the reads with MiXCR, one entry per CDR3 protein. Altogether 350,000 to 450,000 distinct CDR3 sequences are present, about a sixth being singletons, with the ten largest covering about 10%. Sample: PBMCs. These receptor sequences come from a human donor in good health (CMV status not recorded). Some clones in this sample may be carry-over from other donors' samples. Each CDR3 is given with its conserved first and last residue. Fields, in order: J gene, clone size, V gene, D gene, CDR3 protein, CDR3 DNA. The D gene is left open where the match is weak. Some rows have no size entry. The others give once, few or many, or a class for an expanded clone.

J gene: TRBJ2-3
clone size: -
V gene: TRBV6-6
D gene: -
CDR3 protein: CASTPRKTPDTQYF
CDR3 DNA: TGTGCCAGCACCCCAAGGAAGACCCCAGATACGCAGTATTTT

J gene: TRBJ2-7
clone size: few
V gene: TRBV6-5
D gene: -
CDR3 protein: CASSRRGQGQYF
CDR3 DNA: TGTGCCAGCAGTAGACGCGGGCAAGGGCAGTACTTC

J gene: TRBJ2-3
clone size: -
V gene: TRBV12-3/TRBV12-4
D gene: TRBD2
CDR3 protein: CASTLAGVGTDTQYF
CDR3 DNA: TGTGCCAGCACACTAGCGGGAGTTGGAACAGATACGCAGTATTTT

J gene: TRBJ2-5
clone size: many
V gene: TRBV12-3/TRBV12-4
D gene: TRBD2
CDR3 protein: CASKWGGSPQETQYF
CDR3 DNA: TGTGCCAGCAAGTGGGGCGGGAGCCCCCAAGAGACCCAGTACTTC

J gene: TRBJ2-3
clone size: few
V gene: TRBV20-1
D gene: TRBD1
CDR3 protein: CSARRQGFTDTQYF
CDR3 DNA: TGCAGTGCGAGGCGACAGGGGTTCACAGATACGCAGTATTTT

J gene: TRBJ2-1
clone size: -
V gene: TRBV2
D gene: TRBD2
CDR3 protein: CASSERSGRINEQFF
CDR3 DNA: TGTGCCAGCAGTGAACGGAGCGGGAGGATCAATGAGCAGTTCTTC

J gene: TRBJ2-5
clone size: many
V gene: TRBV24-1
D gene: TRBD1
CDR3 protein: CATSGAGTGKETQYF
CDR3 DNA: TGTGCCACCAGTGGGGCCGGGACAGGAAAAGAGACCCAGTACTTC

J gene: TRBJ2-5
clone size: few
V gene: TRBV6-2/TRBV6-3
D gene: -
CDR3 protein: CASSPGIETQYF
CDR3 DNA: TGTGCCAGCAGTCCCGGGATAGAGACCCAGTACTTC

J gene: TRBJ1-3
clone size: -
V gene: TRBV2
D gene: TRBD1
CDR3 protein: CASSGQGPGNTIYF
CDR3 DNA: TGTGCCAGCTCAGGACAGGGCCCTGGAAACACCATATATTTT

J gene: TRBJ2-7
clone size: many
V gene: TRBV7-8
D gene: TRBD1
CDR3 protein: CASSPSFGTGFYEQYF
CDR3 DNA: TGTGCCAGCAGCCCGTCCTTCGGGACAGGGTTCTACGAGCAGTACTTC

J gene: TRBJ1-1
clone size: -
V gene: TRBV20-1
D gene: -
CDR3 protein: CSADGTVEAFF
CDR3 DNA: TGCAGTGCTGATGGGACGGTTGAAGCTTTCTTT

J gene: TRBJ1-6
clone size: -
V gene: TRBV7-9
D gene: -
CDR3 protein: CASSFSSGLFSPLHF
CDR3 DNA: TGTGCCAGCAGCTTTAGCAGCGGCCTTTTTTCACCCCTCCACTTT

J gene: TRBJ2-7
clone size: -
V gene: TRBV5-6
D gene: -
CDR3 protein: CASSLSWGGGTYEQYF
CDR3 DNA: TGTGCCAGCAGCTTGTCTTGGGGCGGTGGCACCTACGAGCAGTACTTC

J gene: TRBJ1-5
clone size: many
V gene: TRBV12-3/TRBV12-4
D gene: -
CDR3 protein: CASKAGEYQPQHF
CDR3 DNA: TGTGCCAGCAAAGCAGGGGAGTATCAGCCCCAGCATTTT

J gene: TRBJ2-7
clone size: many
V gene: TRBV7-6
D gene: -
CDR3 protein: CASSLAPETYEQYF
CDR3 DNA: TGTGCCAGCAGCTTAGCACCGGAAACCTACGAGCAGTACTTC

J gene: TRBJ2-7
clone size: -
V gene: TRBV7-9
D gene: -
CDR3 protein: CASSLSFSYEQYF
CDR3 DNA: TGTGCCAGCAGCTTAAGTTTTTCCTACGAGCAGTACTTC